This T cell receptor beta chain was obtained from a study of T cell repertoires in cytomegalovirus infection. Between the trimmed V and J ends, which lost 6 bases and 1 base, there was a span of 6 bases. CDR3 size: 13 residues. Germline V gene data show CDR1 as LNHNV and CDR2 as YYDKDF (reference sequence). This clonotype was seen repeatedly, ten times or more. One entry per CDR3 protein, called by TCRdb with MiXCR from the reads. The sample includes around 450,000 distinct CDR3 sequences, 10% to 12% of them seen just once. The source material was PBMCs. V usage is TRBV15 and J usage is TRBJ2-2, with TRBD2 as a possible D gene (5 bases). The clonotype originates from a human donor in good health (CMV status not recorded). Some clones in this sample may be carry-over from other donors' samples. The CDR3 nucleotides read TGTGCCACCAGACGGGGGAACACCGGGGAGCTGTTTTTT. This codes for CATRRGNTGELFF.